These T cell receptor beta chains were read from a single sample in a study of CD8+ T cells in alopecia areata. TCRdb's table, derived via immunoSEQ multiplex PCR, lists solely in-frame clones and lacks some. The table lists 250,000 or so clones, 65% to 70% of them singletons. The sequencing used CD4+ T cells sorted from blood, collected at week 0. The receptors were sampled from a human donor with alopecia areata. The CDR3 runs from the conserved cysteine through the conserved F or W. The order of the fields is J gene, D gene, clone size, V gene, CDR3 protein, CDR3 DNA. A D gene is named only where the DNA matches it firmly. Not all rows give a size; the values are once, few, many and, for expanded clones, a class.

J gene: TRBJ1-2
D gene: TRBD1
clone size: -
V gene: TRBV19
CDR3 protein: CASSPQDRVGVYYGYTF
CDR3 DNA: TGTGCCAGTAGTCCTCAAGACAGGGTTGGCGTATATTACGGCTACACCTTC

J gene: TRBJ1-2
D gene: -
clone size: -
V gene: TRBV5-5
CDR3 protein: CASSLWVVYGYTF
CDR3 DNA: TGTGCCAGCAGCTTGTGGGTTGTCTATGGCTACACCTTC

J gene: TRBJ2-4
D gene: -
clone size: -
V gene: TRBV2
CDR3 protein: CASSEVDIQYF
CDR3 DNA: TGTGCCAGCAGTGAGGTAGACATTCAGTACTTC

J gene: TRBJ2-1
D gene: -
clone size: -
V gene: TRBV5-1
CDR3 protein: CASSADLSYNEQFF
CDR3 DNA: TGCGCCAGCAGCGCGGACTTATCCTACAATGAGCAGTTCTTC

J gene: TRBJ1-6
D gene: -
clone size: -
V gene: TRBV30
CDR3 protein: CAWSATAGAYNSPLHF
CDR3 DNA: TGTGCCTGGAGTGCTACCGCGGGGGCCTATAATTCACCCCTCCACTTT

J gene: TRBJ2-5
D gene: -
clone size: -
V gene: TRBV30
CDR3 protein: CAWSVGGAGETQYF
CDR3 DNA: TGTGCCTGGAGTGTAGGGGGGGCTGGCGAGACCCAGTACTTC

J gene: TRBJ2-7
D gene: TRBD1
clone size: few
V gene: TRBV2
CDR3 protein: CASGRTGRYEQYF
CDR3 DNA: TGTGCCAGCGGTCGGACAGGACGATACGAGCAGTACTTC

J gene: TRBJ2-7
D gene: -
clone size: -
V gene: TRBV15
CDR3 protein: CATSRPEGREQYF
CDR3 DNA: TGTGCCACCAGCAGGCCTGAGGGGCGGGAGCAGTACTTC

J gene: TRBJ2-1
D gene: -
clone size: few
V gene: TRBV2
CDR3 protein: CASSGYNEQFF
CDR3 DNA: TGTGCCAGCAGTGGGTACAATGAGCAGTTCTTC

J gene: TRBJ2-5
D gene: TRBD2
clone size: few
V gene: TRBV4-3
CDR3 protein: CASSQDRLAGQETQYF
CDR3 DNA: TGCGCCAGCAGCCAAGATCGACTAGCGGGGCAAGAGACCCAGTACTTC

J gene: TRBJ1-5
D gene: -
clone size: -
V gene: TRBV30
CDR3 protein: CAWSANPRGTQPQHF
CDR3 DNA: TGTGCCTGGAGTGCTAACCCCAGGGGAACACAGCCCCAGCATTTT

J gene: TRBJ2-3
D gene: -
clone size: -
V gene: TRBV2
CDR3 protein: CASERPGGPRTDTQYF
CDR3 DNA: TGTGCCAGTGAGCGCCCTGGCGGACCACGCACAGATACGCAGTATTTT

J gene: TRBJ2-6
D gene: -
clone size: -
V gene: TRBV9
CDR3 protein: CASSPRVAGASGANVLTF
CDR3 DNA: TGTGCCAGCAGCCCACGAGTTGCGGGGGCCTCTGGGGCCAACGTCCTGACTTTC

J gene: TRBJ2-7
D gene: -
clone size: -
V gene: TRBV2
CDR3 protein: CASSLGTMTYEQYF
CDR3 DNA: TGTGCCAGCAGTCTCGGGACAATGACCTACGAGCAGTACTTC

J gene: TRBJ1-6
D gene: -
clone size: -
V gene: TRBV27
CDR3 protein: CASSLLEPVSPLHF
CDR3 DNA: TGTGCCAGCAGTTTATTAGAGCCAGTTTCACCCCTCCACTTT

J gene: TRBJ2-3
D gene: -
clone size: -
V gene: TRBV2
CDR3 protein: CASSGVSRGTDTQYF
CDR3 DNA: TGTGCCAGCAGTGGGGTCTCGAGGGGCACAGATACGCAGTATTTT

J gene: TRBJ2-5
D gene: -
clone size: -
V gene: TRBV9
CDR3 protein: CASSVAGVQETQYF
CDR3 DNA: TGTGCCAGCAGCGTAGCAGGGGTCCAAGAGACCCAGTACTTC

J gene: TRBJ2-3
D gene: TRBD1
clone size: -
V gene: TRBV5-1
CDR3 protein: CASSNQGAGTDTQYF
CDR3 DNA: TGCGCCAGCAGCAACCAGGGGGCGGGCACAGATACGCAGTATTTT

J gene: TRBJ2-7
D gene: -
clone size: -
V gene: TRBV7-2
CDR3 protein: CASSLAAAYEQYF
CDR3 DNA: TGTGCCAGCAGCTTAGCCGCGGCCTACGAGCAGTACTTC

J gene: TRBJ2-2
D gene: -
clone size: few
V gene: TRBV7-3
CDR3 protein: CASSPQATNTGELFF
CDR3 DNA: TGTGCCAGCAGCCCCCAGGCCACTAACACCGGGGAGCTGTTTTTT

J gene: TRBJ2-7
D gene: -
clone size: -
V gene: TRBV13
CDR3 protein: CASKQGPQYEQYF
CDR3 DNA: TGTGCCAGCAAACAGGGCCCCCAATACGAGCAGTACTTC

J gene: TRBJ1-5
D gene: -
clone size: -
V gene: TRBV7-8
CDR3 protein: CASSLLLDQPQHF
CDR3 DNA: TGTGCCAGCAGCTTACTGTTGGATCAGCCCCAGCATTTT

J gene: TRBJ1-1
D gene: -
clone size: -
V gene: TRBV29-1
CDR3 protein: CSVVKSHTEAFF
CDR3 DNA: TGCAGCGTTGTGAAGAGCCACACTGAAGCTTTCTTT

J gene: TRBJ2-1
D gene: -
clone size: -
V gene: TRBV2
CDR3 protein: CASSNPLGNEQFF
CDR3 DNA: TGTGCCAGCAGTAACCCTCTCGGTAATGAGCAGTTCTTC

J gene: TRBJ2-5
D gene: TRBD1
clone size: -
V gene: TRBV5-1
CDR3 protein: CASGLFSGTDRQNF
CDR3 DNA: TGCGCCAGCGGCCTATTCTCCGGGACAGACCGCCAGAACTTC

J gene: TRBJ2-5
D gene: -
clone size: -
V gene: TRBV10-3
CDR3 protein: CAISETGTSQETQYF
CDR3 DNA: TGTGCCATCAGTGAGACCGGGACTTCTCAAGAGACCCAGTACTTC

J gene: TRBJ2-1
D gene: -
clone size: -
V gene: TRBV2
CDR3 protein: CASRGTGSSYNEQFF
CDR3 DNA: TGTGCCAGCAGGGGTACAGGGAGCTCCTACAATGAGCAGTTCTTC

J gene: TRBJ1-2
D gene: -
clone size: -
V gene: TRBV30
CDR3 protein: CAWSRDYGYTF
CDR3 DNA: TGTGCCTGGAGCCGGGATTACGGCTACACCTTC

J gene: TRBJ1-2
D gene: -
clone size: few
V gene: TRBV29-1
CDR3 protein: CSVVQGALNYGYTF
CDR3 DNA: TGCAGCGTTGTTCAAGGCGCGCTTAACTATGGCTACACCTTC

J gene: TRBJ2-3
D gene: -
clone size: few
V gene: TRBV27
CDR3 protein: CASSFTEITDTQYF
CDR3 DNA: TGTGCCAGCAGTTTTACGGAGATCACAGATACGCAGTATTTT

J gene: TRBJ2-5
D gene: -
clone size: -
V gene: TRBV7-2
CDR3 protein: CASSLWPGDQETQYF
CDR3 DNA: TGTGCCAGCAGCTTATGGCCAGGGGACCAAGAGACCCAGTACTTC

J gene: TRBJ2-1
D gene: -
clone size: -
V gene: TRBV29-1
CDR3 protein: CSVALIYNEQFF
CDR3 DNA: TGCAGCGTGGCACTTATCTACAATGAGCAGTTCTTC

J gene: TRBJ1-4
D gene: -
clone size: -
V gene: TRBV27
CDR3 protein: CASSLGANEKLFF
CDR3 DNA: TGTGCCAGCAGTTTAGGAGCTAATGAAAAACTGTTTTTT

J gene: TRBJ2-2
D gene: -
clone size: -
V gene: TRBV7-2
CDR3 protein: CASSLGAYTGELFF
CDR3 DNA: TGTGCCAGCAGCTTAGGAGCCTACACCGGGGAGCTGTTTTTT

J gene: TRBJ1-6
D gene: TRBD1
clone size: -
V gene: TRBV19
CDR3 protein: CASRAGGLYNSPLHF
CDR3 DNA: TGTGCCAGTAGGGCAGGGGGCTTATATAATTCACCCCTCCACTTT

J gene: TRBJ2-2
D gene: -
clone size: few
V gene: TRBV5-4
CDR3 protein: CASSLLSVTGELFF
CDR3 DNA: TGTGCCAGCAGCTTGCTCTCGGTGACCGGGGAGCTGTTTTTT

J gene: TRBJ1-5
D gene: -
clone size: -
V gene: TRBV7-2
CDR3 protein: CASSPLGQPQHF
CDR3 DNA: TGTGCCAGCAGCCCACTTGGGCAGCCCCAGCATTTT

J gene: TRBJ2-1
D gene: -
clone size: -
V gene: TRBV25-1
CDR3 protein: CASSEPVVGEQFF
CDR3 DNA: TGTGCCAGCAGTGAACCTGTCGTCGGTGAGCAGTTCTTC

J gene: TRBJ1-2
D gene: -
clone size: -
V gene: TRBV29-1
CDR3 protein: CSVDTSGYTF
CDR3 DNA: TGCAGCGTTGATACGTCTGGCTACACCTTC

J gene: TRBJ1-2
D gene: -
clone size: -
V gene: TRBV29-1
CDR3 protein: CSVVKGIYGYTF
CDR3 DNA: TGCAGCGTTGTAAAAGGTATCTATGGCTACACCTTC

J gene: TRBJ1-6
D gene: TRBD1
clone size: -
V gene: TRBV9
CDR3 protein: CASSVAPDRYSPLHF
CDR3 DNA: TGTGCCAGCAGCGTGGCCCCGGACAGGTATTCACCCCTCCACTTT